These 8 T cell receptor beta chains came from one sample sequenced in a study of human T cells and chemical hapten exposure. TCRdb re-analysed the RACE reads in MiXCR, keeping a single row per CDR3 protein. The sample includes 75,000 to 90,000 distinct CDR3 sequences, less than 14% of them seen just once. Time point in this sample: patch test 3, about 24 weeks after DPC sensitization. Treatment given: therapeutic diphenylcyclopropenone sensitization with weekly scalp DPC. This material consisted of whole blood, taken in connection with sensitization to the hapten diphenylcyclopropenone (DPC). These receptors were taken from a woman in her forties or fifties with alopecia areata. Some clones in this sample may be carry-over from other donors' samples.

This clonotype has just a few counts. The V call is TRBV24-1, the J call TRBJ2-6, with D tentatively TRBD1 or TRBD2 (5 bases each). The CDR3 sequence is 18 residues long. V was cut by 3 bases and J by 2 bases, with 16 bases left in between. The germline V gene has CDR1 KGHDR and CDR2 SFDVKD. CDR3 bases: TGTGCCACCAGTGATCCGGGACCCTCGGGCCCTGGGGCCAACGTCCTGACTTTC. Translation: CATSDPGPSGPGANVLTF.

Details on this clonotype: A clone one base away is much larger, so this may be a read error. The CDR3 protein is CSARMGDRICEQYF. Here the CDR3 DNA reads TGCAGTGCTAGGATGGGGGACAGGATCTGCGAGCAGTACTTC. The V and J genes are TRBV20-1 and TRBJ2-7; 8 bases align to TRBD1. Losses at the gene ends were 3 bases for V and 6 bases for J; bases not matched to a gene: 10. CDR3 length: 14 residues. The V gene's germline CDR1 is DFQATT and CDR2 SNEGSKA (reference sequence).

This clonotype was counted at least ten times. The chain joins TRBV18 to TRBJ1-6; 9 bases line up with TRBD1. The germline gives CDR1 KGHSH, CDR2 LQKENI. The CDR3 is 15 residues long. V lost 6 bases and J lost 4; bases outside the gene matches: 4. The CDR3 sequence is CASSPGQGYNSPLHF. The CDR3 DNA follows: TGTGCCAGCTCGCCGGGACAGGGATATAATTCACCCCTCCACTTT.

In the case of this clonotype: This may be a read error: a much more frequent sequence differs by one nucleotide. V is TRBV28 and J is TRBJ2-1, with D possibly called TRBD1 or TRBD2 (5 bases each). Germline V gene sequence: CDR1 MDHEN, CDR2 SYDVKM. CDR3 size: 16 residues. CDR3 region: CASSPQGSRGYSEQFF. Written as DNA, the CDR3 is TGTGCCAGCAGTCCCCAGGGTAGCCGGGGATACAGTGAGCAGTTCTTC.

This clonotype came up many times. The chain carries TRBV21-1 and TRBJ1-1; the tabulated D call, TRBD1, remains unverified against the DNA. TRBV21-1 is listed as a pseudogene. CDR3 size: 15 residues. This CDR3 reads CASSKGAGLCSEAFF. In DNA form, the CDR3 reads TGTGCCAGCAGCAAAGGGGCGGGGCTCTGTAGTGAAGCTTTCTTT.

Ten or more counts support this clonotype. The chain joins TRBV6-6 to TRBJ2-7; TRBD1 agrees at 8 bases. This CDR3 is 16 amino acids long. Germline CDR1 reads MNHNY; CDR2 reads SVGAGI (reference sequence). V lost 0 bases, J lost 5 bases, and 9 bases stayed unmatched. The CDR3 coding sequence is TGTGCCAGCAGTTACTCTCCGACAGGGGTGAGCCACGAGCAGTACTTC. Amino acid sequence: CASSYSPTGVSHEQYF.

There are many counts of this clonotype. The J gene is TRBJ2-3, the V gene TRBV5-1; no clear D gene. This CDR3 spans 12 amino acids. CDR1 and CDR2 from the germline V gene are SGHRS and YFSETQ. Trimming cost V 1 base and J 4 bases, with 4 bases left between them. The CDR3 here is CASSLQPDTQYF. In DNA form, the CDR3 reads TGCGCCAGCAGCTTGCAGCCAGATACGCAGTATTTT.

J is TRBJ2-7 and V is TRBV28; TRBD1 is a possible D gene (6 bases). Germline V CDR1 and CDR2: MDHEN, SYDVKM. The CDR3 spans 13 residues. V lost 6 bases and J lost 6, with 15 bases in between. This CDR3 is CASREQGQGEQYF. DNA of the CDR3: TGTGCCAGCAGGGAGCAGGGGCAGGGCGAGCAGTACTTC.